The source of this TCR beta chain is a study of human T cells and chemical hapten exposure. Study results and caveats: No change in TCRs above 1 in 1000 frequency was produced by DPC sensitization. In the PT1 data, expanded TCR counts showed a positive correlation with patch test score.

Germline V gene sequence: CDR1 SQVTM, CDR2 ANQGSEA. V was pared by 6 bases and J by 4 bases, with 10 bases of the junction left unmatched. The CDR3 runs 15 residues. Points on this clonotype: The target antigen is unknown.

TCRdb processed the RACE reads anew with MiXCR; each CDR3 protein has one entry. The data show tens of thousands of distinct CDR3 sequences, with about 9% seen just once and 3.5% to 5.5% held by the top ten. Time point indicated: patch test 1, 2 weeks after DPC sensitization. Treatment noted: therapeutic diphenylcyclopropenone sensitization with weekly scalp DPC. The chain couples TRBV29-1 to TRBJ2-1, with 9 bases matching TRBD1. Sequenced material: whole blood, taken in connection with sensitization to the hapten diphenylcyclopropenone (DPC). The sequence was obtained from a woman aged 45-59 years with alopecia areata. Some clones in this sample may be carry-over from other donors' samples. DNA of the CDR3: TGCAGCGTGGGAGTTTTGGGACAGGGTTACAATGAGCAGTTCTTC. This gives the protein CSVGVLGQGYNEQFF.